This is a list of T cell receptor beta chains from one sample in a study of tumor-infiltrating lymphocytes in primary liver carcinoma. TCRdb redid the calling of the multiplex PCR reads with MiXCR, one entry per CDR3 protein. The sample lists roughly 190,000 distinct CDR3 sequences; about 82% were seen once. What was sequenced was tumor tissue from primary liver carcinoma. The origin of the receptors is a man aged 40-49 years with primary liver carcinoma and hepatitis B virus infection. CDR3s include the opening cysteine and the closing phenylalanine or tryptophan. D genes are given only for firm matches. The size entry is marked missing in some rows and otherwise reads once, few, many or a size class.

TRBV2	-	-	TRBJ2-7	CASSSDSYEQYF	TGTGCCAGCAGCTCAGATTCTTACGAGCAGTACTTC
TRBV6-2/TRBV6-3	-	TRBD2	TRBJ2-7	CASSIPTSRGYEQYF	TGTGCTAGCAGCATTCCGACTAGCCGAGGGTACGAGCAGTACTTC
TRBV29-1	-	-	TRBJ2-7	CSAVKTRTLYEQYF	TGCAGCGCTGTAAAGACACGAACGCTCTACGAGCAGTACTTT
TRBV30	-	TRBD2	TRBJ2-7	CAWSLLGLAGGYEQYF	TGTGCCTGGAGTCTTCTAGGACTAGCGGGAGGATACGAGCAGTACTTC
TRBV12-5	-	-	TRBJ1-5	CISGLVVGEDQPQHF	TGTATTAGTGGTTTGGTAGTAGGGGAAGATCAGCCCCAGCATTTT
TRBV2	-	-	TRBJ1-5	CASSLQGTPNQPQHF	TGTGCCAGCAGTTTACAGGGCACCCCTAATCAGCCCCAGCATTTT
TRBV6-1	-	TRBD1	TRBJ1-1	CARSSGQDGGTEAFF	TGTGCCAGGTCCTCTGGACAGGACGGGGGCACTGAAGCTTTCTTC
TRBV4-1	-	-	TRBJ2-1	CAGSQDAATGYNEQFF	TGCGCCGGCAGCCAAGATGCAGCGACCGGCTACAATGAGCAGTTCTTC
TRBV6-1	-	-	TRBJ1-2	CASITTAGDYDYTF	TGTGCCAGCATCACAACGGCAGGGGACTATGACTACACCTTC
TRBV28	-	-	TRBJ1-1	CASRLSIATTEAFF	TGTGCCAGCAGACTCTCGATAGCGACGACTGAAGCTTTCTTC
TRBV24-1	-	-	TRBJ2-1	CVTSQYFTTSSYNEQFF	TGTGTCACCAGTCAATATTTTACGACTAGCTCCTACAATGAGCAGTTCTTC
TRBV6-6	once	TRBD1	TRBJ1-1	CISSTGGTTEACF	TGTATCAGCAGCACAGGGGGGACTACTGAAGCTTGCTTT
TRBV10-3	-	TRBD2	TRBJ2-7	CAIRGLAGDYQYF	TGTGCCATCAGGGGACTAGCGGGCGACTATCAGTACTTC
TRBV6-2/TRBV6-3	-	-	TRBJ2-7	CDSSSEVPYEQYF	TGTGACAGCAGTAGCGAGGTACCCTACGAGCAGTACTTC
TRBV6-2/TRBV6-3	-	-	TRBJ1-2	CASSRDETINDYTF	TGTGCCAGCAGTCGTGACGAAACTATTAATGACTACACCTTC
TRBV11-2	few	-	TRBJ2-7	CASRPGDYEQYF	TGTGCCAGCCGTCCGGGGGACTACGAGCAGTACTTC
TRBV5-5	-	-	TRBJ2-7	CASSLARTEANYEQYF	TGTGCTAGCAGCTTGGCACGGACCGAGGCGAACTACGAGCAGTACTTC
TRBV12-3/TRBV12-4	-	-	TRBJ1-1	CASSSADRNTQASF	TGTGCCAGCAGTTCAGCAGACAGGAACACTCAAGCTTCCTTT
TRBV14	-	-	TRBJ1-5	CASSQGRDQPQRF	TGTGCCAGCAGCCAAGGACGGGATCAACCCCAGCGTTTT
TRBV6-6	-	-	TRBJ1-2	CAGSFPDSNYGYTF	TGTGCCGGCAGTTTCCCGGATAGTAACTATGGCTACACCTTC
TRBV6-1	-	TRBD1	TRBJ2-1	CASRVTGSSYNEQFF	TGTGCCAGCAGAGTGACAGGGAGCTCCTATAATGAGCAGTTCTTC
TRBV5-5	-	TRBD2	TRBJ2-3	CASSPTGTSGCGDTQYF	TGTGCTAGCAGCCCGACCGGGACTAGCGGGTGTGGAGATACGCAGTATTTT
TRBV10-3	-	-	TRBJ1-5	CAISGIESSNQPQHF	TGTGCCATCAGTGGAATAGAGTCTAGCAATCAGCCCCAGCATTTT
TRBV6-1	-	TRBD2	TRBJ2-1	CVSRDRLAGTNEQFF	TGTGTCAGCAGAGACAGACTAGCGGGAACCAATGAGCAGTTCTTC
TRBV29-1	-	-	TRBJ1-1	CCARWGATEAFF	TGCTGCGCTCGATGGGGTGCGACTGAAGCTTTCTTT
TRBV6-5	-	TRBD2	TRBJ2-3	CASNPGLAGIDGQYF	TGTGCCAGCAACCCAGGACTAGCGGGAATAGATGGGCAGTATTTT
TRBV12-3/TRBV12-4	-	-	TRBJ1-1	CPSSLVDMDTEAFF	TGTCCCAGCAGTTTGGTGGATATGGACACTGAAGCTTTCTTT
TRBV5-8	-	TRBD1	TRBJ2-5	CASSGGQGAQESQYF	TGTGCCAGCAGCGGGGGACAGGGAGCCCAAGAGTCCCAGTATTTC
TRBV6-6	-	-	TRBJ2-4	CASSYSTSRIAKNIHYF	TGTGCCAGCAGTTACTCGACGTCAAGAATCGCCAAAAACATTCACTACTTC
TRBV29-1	-	-	TRBJ1-1	CSVRAEWGMNTEAIF	TGCAGCGTTCGGGCGGAGTGGGGAATGAACACTGAAGCCATCTTT
TRBV6-1	-	-	TRBJ1-1	CVGSGWDTEAFF	TGTGTCGGCAGTGGGTGGGACACTGAAGCTTTCTTT
TRBV6-1	once	-	TRBJ2-7	CASSKGAGGRNVYEQYF	TGTGCCAGCAGTAAAGGGGCCGGCGGGCGTAACGTGTACGAACAGTACTTC
TRBV6-2/TRBV6-3	-	TRBD1	TRBJ1-2	CANSLTGAGYTF	TGTGCCAACAGTCTAACAGGGGCTGGCTACACCTTC
TRBV12-3/TRBV12-4	-	-	TRBJ2-7	CASSSGGTESYEQYF	TGTGCTAGCAGTTCAGGCGGGACTGAGTCCTACGAGCAGTACTTC
TRBV7-9	-	-	TRBJ2-7	CPSSLNQVYEQYF	TGTCCCAGCAGCTTAAATCAGGTTTACGAGCAGTACTTC
TRBV4-2	-	TRBD2	TRBJ2-1	CASSQEPGLAGDNEQLF	TGTGCCAGCAGTCAAGAGCCCGGGCTAGCGGGAGACAATGAGCAGTTATTC
TRBV29-1	-	-	TRBJ2-3	CSVDRTAMRDTQYF	TGCAGCGTCGACAGGACGGCCATGAGGGATACGCAGTATTTT
TRBV11-2	-	-	TRBJ2-2	CASIITATWTVWTGELFF	TGTGCCAGCATAATCACCGCTACATGGACGGTGTGGACCGGGGAACTGTTTTTT
TRBV11-1	-	-	TRBJ2-7	CASNLGPAGESSCEQYF	TGTGCCAGTAACTTAGGGCCGGCGGGTGAAAGCTCCTGCGAGCAGTACTTC
TRBV11-1	few	TRBD2	TRBJ2-4	CTSSFPGTRGTKNIQYF	TGTACCAGCAGCTTTCCCGGGACTAGGGGGACCAAAAACATCCAGTACTTT
TRBV29-1	-	-	TRBJ1-5	CSVVRQINQFQHF	TGCAGCGTTGTCCGACAGATCAATCAGTTCCAGCATTTT
TRBV11-1	-	TRBD2	TRBJ2-4	CASSIPGTSVTKNTQYF	TGTGCCAGCAGCATTCCCGGGACTAGCGTAACCAAAAACACTCAGTACTTC
TRBV6-1	medium-sized	-	TRBJ2-3	CAITSGYTDTQYF	TGTGCCATCACATCGGGCTACACAGATACGCAGTATTTT
TRBV29-1	-	TRBD1	TRBJ1-2	CSVSGQGVGSYGYTF	TGCAGCGTGTCGGGACAGGGGGTCGGCAGCTATGGCTACACCTTC
TRBV11-1	-	-	TRBJ2-2	CASSFWDTREQFF	TGTGCCAGCAGCTTTTGGGATACCAGGGAGCAGTTTTTT
TRBV6-4	-	-	TRBJ2-6	CASSDNSGSNILTF	TGTGCCAGCAGTGACAACTCTGGGTCCAACATCCTGACTTTC
TRBV2	-	-	TRBJ2-2	CASSVTGSTGELFF	TGTGCCAGCAGCGTGACTGGGAGCACCGGGGAGCTGTTTTTT
TRBV29-1	-	-	TRBJ2-5	CSVDGQQETHYF	TGCAGCGTTGATGGACAGCAAGAGACCCATTACTTC
TRBV5-4	-	-	TRBJ2-1	CTSSFSVKQFF	TGTACCAGCAGCTTTAGCGTCAAGCAGTTCTTC
TRBV19	-	TRBD1	TRBJ1-5	CASTIGQGIYQPQHF	TGTGCCAGTACAATAGGACAGGGGATTTATCAGCCCCAGCATTTT
TRBV20-1	-	-	TRBJ2-6	CSGPIGGLGEGANVLTF	TGCAGTGGCCCTATAGGGGGGCTTGGGGAAGGGGCCAACGTCCTGACTTTC
TRBV7-8	once	-	TRBJ1-2	CASSLSSQGLEYGYTF	TGTGCCAGCAGCTTATCCAGCCAGGGGTTAGAGTATGGATACACCTTC
TRBV6-2/TRBV6-3	once	-	TRBJ2-3	CANSSAVANTQYF	TGTGCCAACAGTTCAGCAGTAGCGAATACGCAGTATTTT